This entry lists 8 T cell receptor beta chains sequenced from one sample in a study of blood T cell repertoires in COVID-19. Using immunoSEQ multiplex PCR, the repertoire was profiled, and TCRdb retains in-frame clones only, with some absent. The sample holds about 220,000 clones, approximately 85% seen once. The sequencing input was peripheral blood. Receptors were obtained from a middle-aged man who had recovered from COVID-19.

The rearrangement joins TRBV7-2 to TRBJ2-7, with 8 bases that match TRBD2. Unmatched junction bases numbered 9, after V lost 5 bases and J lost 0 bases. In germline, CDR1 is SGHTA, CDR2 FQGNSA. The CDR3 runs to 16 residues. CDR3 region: CASSKGGSGSSYEQYF. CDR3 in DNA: TGTGCCAGCAGCAAGGGGGGCAGCGGGAGCTCCTACGAGCAGTACTTC.

CDR3 sequence reads: CASSSRLAGGGEQYF. The CDR3 DNA reads as TGTGCCAGCAGTTCCAGACTAGCGGGAGGAGGCGAGCAGTACTTC. The chain links TRBV28 to TRBJ2-7, with 13 bases that match TRBD2. The CDR3 has 15 amino acids. The ends lost 4 bases at V and 6 bases at J; junction bases unmatched: 6. CDR1 and CDR2 from the germline V gene are MDHEN and SYDVKM.

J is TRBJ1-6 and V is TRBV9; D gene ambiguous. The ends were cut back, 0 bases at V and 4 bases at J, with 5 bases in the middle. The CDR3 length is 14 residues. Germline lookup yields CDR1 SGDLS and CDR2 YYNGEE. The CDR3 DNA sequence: TGTGCCAGCAGCGTAGCACGGTATAATTCACCCCTCCACTTT. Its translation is CASSVARYNSPLHF. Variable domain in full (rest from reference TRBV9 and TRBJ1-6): DSGVTQTPKHLITATGQRVTLRCSPRSGDLSVYWYQQSLDQGLQFLIQYYNGEERAKGNILERFSAQQFPDLHSELNLSSLELGDSALYFCASSVARYNSPLHFGNGTRLTVT.

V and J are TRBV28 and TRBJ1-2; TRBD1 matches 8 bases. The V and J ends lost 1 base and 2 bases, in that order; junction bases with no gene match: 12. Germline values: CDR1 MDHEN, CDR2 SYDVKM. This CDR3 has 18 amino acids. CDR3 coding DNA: TGTGCCAGCAGTTTATTCGGGCAGGGGGCAATTGTGAACTATGGCTACACCTTC. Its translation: CASSLFGQGAIVNYGYTF.

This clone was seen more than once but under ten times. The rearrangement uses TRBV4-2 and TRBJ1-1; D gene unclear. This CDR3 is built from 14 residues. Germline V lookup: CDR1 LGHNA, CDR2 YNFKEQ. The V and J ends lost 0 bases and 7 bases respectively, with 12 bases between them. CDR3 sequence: CASSQEPRQDEAFF. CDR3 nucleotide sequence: TGTGCCAGCAGCCAAGAACCTCGTCAGGATGAAGCTTTCTTT.

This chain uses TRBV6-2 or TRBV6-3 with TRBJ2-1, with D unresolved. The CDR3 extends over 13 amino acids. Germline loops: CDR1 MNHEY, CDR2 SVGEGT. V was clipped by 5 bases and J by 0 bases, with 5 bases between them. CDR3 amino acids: CASSPSSYNEQFF. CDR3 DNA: TGTGCCAGCAGTCCCAGCTCCTACAATGAGCAGTTCTTC.

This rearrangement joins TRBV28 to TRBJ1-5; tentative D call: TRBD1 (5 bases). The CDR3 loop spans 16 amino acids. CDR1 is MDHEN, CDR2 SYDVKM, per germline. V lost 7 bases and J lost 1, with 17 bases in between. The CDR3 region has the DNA TGTGCCAGCACCAATGGGGGGGGAGGGAGCAATCAGCCCCAGCATTTT. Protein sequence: CASTNGGGGSNQPQHF.

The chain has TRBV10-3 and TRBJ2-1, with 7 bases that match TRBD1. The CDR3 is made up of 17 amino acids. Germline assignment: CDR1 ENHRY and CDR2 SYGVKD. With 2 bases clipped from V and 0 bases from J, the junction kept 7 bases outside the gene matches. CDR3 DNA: TGTGCCATCAGTGAGCCCAGGACAGGTAGCTCCTACAATGAGCAGTTCTTC. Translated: CAISEPRTGSSYNEQFF.